Given below is one T cell receptor beta chain in context. Germline values: CDR1 SGHRS, CDR2 YFSETQ. CDR3 length: 16 amino acids. The ends were cut back, 0 bases at V and 6 bases at J, with 15 bases in the middle. The data stem from a study of blood T cell repertoires in COVID-19. Study-level information: Samples of COVID-19 (acute and convalescent) were obtained from the United States, Italy and Spain.

Original data processing: Quantification of nucleated cells was approximated via reference gene primer amplification. Only in-frame clones appear in the TCRdb table, and some are missing; sequencing was by immunoSEQ multiplex PCR. From that table come the V and J calls and clone size; the DNA was used to work out D and trimming. The table has some 260,000 clones, roughly 89% seen once. Donors were grouped by their self-reported clinical history. Before being deemed recovered, Cohort 3 donors had two negative PCRs, clearance, or symptom resolution. V and J are TRBV5-1 and TRBJ2-2, with a possible D match to TRBD1 (6 bases). Sequenced material: PBMCs or T cells enriched from blood (not recorded which). The sequence was collected from a man in his forties who had recovered from COVID-19. Here the CDR3 DNA reads TGCGCCAGCAGCTTGGTTGGGCTAGAGGGGGCCGGGGAGCTGTTTTTT. Translating it yields CASSLVGLEGAGELFF. The variable domain in full, with the rest retrieved from reference TRBV5-1 and TRBJ2-2, is KAGVTQTPRYLIKTRGQQVTLSCSPISGHRSVSWYQQTPGQGLQFLFEYFSETQRNKGNFPGRFSGRQFSNSRSEMNVSTLELGDSALYLCASSLVGLEGAGELFFGEGSRLTVL.